A selection of T cell receptor beta chains follows, all from one sample in a study of blood T cell repertoires in COVID-19. Sequencing was performed with immunoSEQ multiplex PCR; in TCRdb, only in-frame clones are kept and a portion is missing. In the table there are roughly 200,000 clones, nearly 90% of which are singletons. The material sequenced was peripheral blood. The receptors here all came from a woman aged 18-35 years who had recovered from COVID-19. Both conserved end residues are part of each CDR3. The D gene is left open where the match is weak. Size is omitted from some rows. Given values are once, few, many or a class for expanded clones.

d_gene,len,j_gene,abundance,v_gene,CDR3nt,CDR3aa
TRBD1,15,TRBJ2-7,NA,TRBV18,TGTGCCAGCTCACCAGGGACAGGGTCGAACTACGAGCAGTACTTC,CASSPGTGSNYEQYF
NA,15,TRBJ2-1,once,TRBV6-5,TGTGCCAGCAGTTACGGTACGGGAGAAAACAATGAGCAGTTCTTC,CASSYGTGENNEQFF
TRBD1,15,TRBJ2-2,NA,TRBV15,TGTGCCACCAGCACAACAGGGGGCGCGACCGGGGAGCTGTTTTTT,CATSTTGGATGELFF
NA,16,TRBJ2-7,NA,TRBV14,TGTGCCAGCAGCCAGGTCCCCCAGGATAACTCCTACGAGCAGTACTTC,CASSQVPQDNSYEQYF
NA,15,TRBJ2-3,once,TRBV5-6,TGTGCCAGCAGCTCGGCCCGTGGTGAAGACGGGGAGCAGTATTTT,CASSSARGEDGEQYF
TRBD2,18,TRBJ2-7,NA,TRBV6-2/TRBV6-3,TGTGCCAGCAGCTCCCTACTTTTGACTAGCGGGAGGAGGTACGAGCAGTACTTC,CASSSLLLTSGRRYEQYF
TRBD2,15,TRBJ2-7,once,TRBV3-1/TRBV3-2,TGTGCCAGCAGCCCGCGACTAGCGGGCTACTACGAGCAGTACTTC,CASSPRLAGYYEQYF
TRBD1,14,TRBJ1-2,NA,TRBV6-6,TGTGCCAGCAGTGCGGGACAGGGGGCCTATGGCTACACCTTC,CASSAGQGAYGYTF
NA,14,TRBJ1-6,NA,TRBV27,TGTGCCAGCAGTTTCGCAGGGTCCGTGGTCCCCCTCCACTTT,CASSFAGSVVPLHF
NA,16,TRBJ2-1,NA,TRBV21-1,TGTGCCAGCAGCAAGTCGAGCGGGGAAGACTACAATGAGCAGTTCTTC,CASSKSSGEDYNEQFF
TRBD2,18,TRBJ2-1,once,TRBV27,TGTGCCAGCAGCCCACCGAGGACTAGCGGGAGCTCCTACAATGAGCAGTTCTTC,CASSPPRTSGSSYNEQFF
TRBD2,15,TRBJ2-3,NA,TRBV30,TGTGCCTGGAGTTTGCATAGCGGGAGAGCAGATACGCAGTATTTT,CAWSLHSGRADTQYF
TRBD1,14,TRBJ2-1,NA,TRBV19,TGTGCCAGCCGGGACAGGGACTCCTACAATGAGCAGTTCTTC,CASRDRDSYNEQFF
TRBD1,15,TRBJ2-7,NA,TRBV27,TGTGCCAGCAGTTCAGGACAGGGGAGCTCCTACGAGCAGTACTTC,CASSSGQGSSYEQYF
TRBD2,18,TRBJ2-7,few,TRBV2,TGTGCCAGCAGTGAGTGGTTAGCGGGAGGGCCGATTTCCTACGAGCAGTACTTC,CASSEWLAGGPISYEQYF
NA,12,TRBJ2-7,NA,TRBV12-3/TRBV12-4,TGTGCCAGCACCCGGGACTTGGACGAGCAGTACTTC,CASTRDLDEQYF
TRBD2,13,TRBJ2-7,NA,TRBV12-3/TRBV12-4,TGTGCCAGCAGCGGGACTAGCGGGGGTGAGCAGTACTTC,CASSGTSGGEQYF
NA,14,TRBJ1-4,NA,TRBV19,TGTGCCAGTAGAGTACAGAGAACTAATGAAAAACTGTTTTTT,CASRVQRTNEKLFF
TRBD1,12,TRBJ1-1,NA,TRBV19,TGTGCCACCAGACAGGGGCACACTGAAGCTTTCTTT,CATRQGHTEAFF
TRBD2,18,TRBJ2-4,NA,TRBV27,TGTGCCAGCAGTTTAGTCCTAGCGGGAGGAATAGCCAAAAACATTCAGTACTTC,CASSLVLAGGIAKNIQYF
NA,18,TRBJ1-1,NA,TRBV7-6,TGTGCCAGCAGCTTGGCCGCGGGGGGCGCGTTGTCGAACACTGAAGCTTTCTTT,CASSLAAGGALSNTEAFF
TRBD2,19,TRBJ2-1,NA,TRBV4-3,TGCGCCAGCAGCCAAGATAACATGTTTCTAGCGGGAGTTTACAATGAGCAGTTCTTC,CASSQDNMFLAGVYNEQFF
NA,15,TRBJ1-6,NA,TRBV7-3,TGTGCCAGCAGCTTAAACAGCCCGGGGAATTCACCCCTCCACTTT,CASSLNSPGNSPLHF
TRBD2,18,TRBJ2-7,NA,TRBV9,TGTGCCAGCAGCGTAGCCGGGGAACTAGCGGGAGGAATCTACGAGCAGTACTTC,CASSVAGELAGGIYEQYF
NA,14,TRBJ2-7,NA,TRBV7-6,TGTGCCAGCAGCTTAGAGGACAGCTCCTACGAGCAGTACTTC,CASSLEDSSYEQYF
TRBD2,17,TRBJ2-1,once,TRBV5-1,TGCGCCAGCAGCGTCGGCCGATACGGGGGGTCTCAAGATGAGCAGTTCTTC,CASSVGRYGGSQDEQFF
TRBD1,16,TRBJ2-7,NA,TRBV11-2,TGTGCCAGCAGCTTCCAGCCGGGACAGGGTCGGTACGAGCAGTACTTC,CASSFQPGQGRYEQYF
TRBD2,17,TRBJ2-1,NA,TRBV24-1,TGTGCCACCAGTGAAGGGACTAGACCTCTAGGCCCCAATGAGCAGTTCTTC,CATSEGTRPLGPNEQFF
NA,14,TRBJ2-1,once,TRBV18,TGTGCCAGCTCAGAAAGATTGAGGGACAATGAGCAGTTCTTC,CASSERLRDNEQFF
TRBD1,13,TRBJ1-1,once,TRBV30,TGTGCCTGGAGTGCCCAGGGGGCGACTGAAGCTTTCTTT,CAWSAQGATEAFF
TRBD2,16,TRBJ2-1,NA,TRBV11-2,TGTGCCAGCAGTCGGCTGACTAGCGGACTTTACAATGAGCAGTTCTTC,CASSRLTSGLYNEQFF
NA,16,TRBJ2-5,NA,TRBV11-2,TGTGCCAGCAGCCCCACCGGTGGAGCGGAAGGTGGGACCCAGTACTTC,CASSPTGGAEGGTQYF
TRBD2,16,TRBJ2-1,NA,TRBV11-3,TGTGCCAGCAGCCCTTGGGTGGGGGAGGGTAACAATGAGCAGTTCTTC,CASSPWVGEGNNEQFF
NA,12,TRBJ2-1,NA,TRBV5-1,TGCGCCAGCAGCTTCGCAGACAATGAGCAGTTCTTC,CASSFADNEQFF
NA,15,TRBJ1-4,NA,TRBV27,TGTGCCAGCAGTCCTATAGGGACTTTGGGTGAAAAACTGTTTTTT,CASSPIGTLGEKLFF
TRBD2,13,TRBJ2-7,once,TRBV30,TGTGCCTGGAGCGATGGACTAGCCTACGAGCAGTACTTC,CAWSDGLAYEQYF
NA,15,TRBJ1-5,NA,TRBV6-5,TGTGCCAGTGCCCCTGAGGGTCATAGCAATCAGCCCCAGCATTTT,CASAPEGHSNQPQHF
TRBD2,19,TRBJ2-1,NA,TRBV5-5,TGTGCCAGCAGCTTGTTTAGCGGGAGGATGGGGAGCTCCTACAATGAGCAGTTCTTC,CASSLFSGRMGSSYNEQFF
TRBD2,16,TRBJ2-7,NA,TRBV11-2,TGTGCCAGCAGCTTACTAGCGGGAGGGGGTAGAGGCGAGCAGTACTTC,CASSLLAGGGRGEQYF
TRBD2,17,TRBJ2-1,NA,TRBV11-3,TGTGCCAGCAGCTTACGCGCGGGAGTAGTAGAGTTGGGTGAGCAGTTCTTC,CASSLRAGVVELGEQFF
TRBD2,17,TRBJ2-2,NA,TRBV19,TGTGCCAGTAGTATCTGGACTAGCGGGAGCGGTGGCGGGGAGCTGTTTTTT,CASSIWTSGSGGGELFF
TRBD2,16,TRBJ2-7,once,TRBV19,TGTGCCAGTAGTTGGGGACTAGCGGGAGCTGACGACGAGCAGTACTTC,CASSWGLAGADDEQYF
TRBD1,11,TRBJ2-1,NA,TRBV2,TGTGCCAGCAGTATAGACAGGGGGCTGTTCTTC,CASSIDRGLFF
NA,20,TRBJ1-5,NA,TRBV19,TGTGCCAGCCGCCTTTATGGGAGATTAACAACTACTCATAGCAATCAGCCCCAGCATTTT,CASRLYGRLTTTHSNQPQHF
NA,17,TRBJ2-1,once,TRBV5-4,TGTGCCAGCAGCTTGGGGGGAGGAAGGGTGGGATACAATGAGCAGTTCTTC,CASSLGGGRVGYNEQFF
TRBD2,16,TRBJ2-5,NA,TRBV13,TGTGCCAGCAGCTTTTCGGGCGGGAGACACCAAGAGACCCAGTACTTC,CASSFSGGRHQETQYF
NA,17,TRBJ2-7,NA,TRBV6-1,TGTGCCAGCAGTGAAGGTACCATGGGGGCGGGTCTCTACGAGCAGTACTTC,CASSEGTMGAGLYEQYF
NA,13,TRBJ1-1,few,TRBV12-3/TRBV12-4,TGTGCCAGCAGCCCACGCAGGAACACTGAAGCTTTCTTT,CASSPRRNTEAFF
NA,17,TRBJ2-7,NA,TRBV28,TGTGCCAGCAGTTTATCGGGGAACCGAGGACGATCCTACGAGCAGTACTTC,CASSLSGNRGRSYEQYF
NA,13,TRBJ2-7,once,TRBV30,TGTGCCTGGAGTGCAGGGATCTTCTACGAGCAGTACTTC,CAWSAGIFYEQYF
NA,15,TRBJ2-7,NA,TRBV11-2,TGTGCCAGCAGCTTAGAGTCTTCCGGGGCCTACGAGCAGTACTTC,CASSLESSGAYEQYF